The present entry profiles one T cell receptor beta chain with its context. Its antigen remains unidentified. This sample is drawn from a study of follicular helper T cells after annual influenza vaccination. Study observations and caveats: Each annual vaccination recalled recurring oligoclonal ICOS+CD38+ cTfh clonotypes. Plasmablast frequency change correlated with clonality change in ICOS+CD38+ cTfh.

Specified time point: 2015-2016 season, 7 days after influenza vaccination. Sequenced by immunoSEQ multiplex PCR; TCRdb stores in-frame clones only, minus some. The data hold thousands of clones, with approximately 79% observed a single time. The sequence came from an adult who received the influenza vaccine. The input for sequencing was CXCR5- memory CD4+ T cells sorted from blood, taken 7 days after influenza vaccination.

CDR3 region: CASSPSGLLAGELFF. In DNA form, the CDR3 reads TGTGCCAGCAGCCCGTCGGGACTACTAGCCGGGGAGCTGTTTTTT. The chain has TRBV4-2 and TRBJ2-2; the match to TRBD2 covers 7 bases. In germline, CDR1 is LGHNA, CDR2 YNFKEQ. V lost 4 bases to trimming and J lost 6 bases; unmatched junction nucleotides: 8. The CDR3 has 15 amino acids.